The source of this T cell receptor beta chain is a study of cytomegalovirus exposure and HLA in healthy donors. Study-wide points: Diagnosis of cytomegalovirus status made by the classifier reportedly showed high specificity and sensitivity. Prior analysis indicated that the majority of TCR beta V segments exhibited productivity approximately 87% or approximately 30% of the time.

Each of the donors was a healthy bone marrow donor. PCR involved 60 Vbeta and 13 Jbeta primers. Libraries were prepared by immunoSEQ multiplex PCR; TCRdb keeps only in-frame clonotypes and omits some of them. The sample yields about 89,000 clones, roughly 80% seen once. CDR3 length equals 13 residues. Germline CDR1 SQVTM, CDR2 ANQGSEA. The ends lost 3 bases at V and 6 bases at J; junction bases unmatched: 4. Notes on this clone: The target antigen is unknown.

Sequences were obtained from PBMCs. The chain is built from TRBV29-1 and TRBJ2-1, with TRBD2 matching 8 bases. This receptor was taken from a young man in good health and CMV-seronegative. CDR3 DNA: TGCAGCGTTGAGGGACTAGTAGTCAATGAGCAGTTCTTC. It specifies CSVEGLVVNEQFF.